These T cell receptor beta chains were read from a single sample in a study of T cell responses to AZD1222 COVID-19 vaccine. Generated by immunoSEQ multiplex PCR, the TCRdb table keeps only in-frame clones and is missing some. This table holds fewer than 200,000 clones, around 92% found once. Sequences were derived from peripheral blood, sampled on day 0 of AZD1222 vaccination. The source of these receptors is an adult in good health. The CDR3 runs from the conserved cysteine through the conserved F or W. The order of the fields is D gene, J gene, clone size, V gene, CDR3 length, CDR3 DNA, CDR3 protein. A D gene is named only where the DNA matches it firmly. Rows give clone size only sometimes, using once, few, many, or a class for an expanded clone.

d_gene: TRBD1
j_gene: TRBJ1-1
abundance: once
v_gene: TRBV10-1
len: 13
CDR3nt: TGCGCCAGCAGGGGGACAGGTGGCACTGAAGCTTTCTTT
CDR3aa: CASRGTGGTEAFF

d_gene: NA
j_gene: TRBJ1-2
abundance: NA
v_gene: TRBV12-3/TRBV12-4
len: 13
CDR3nt: TGTGCCAGCAGTTTATCGGGGAATGATGGCTACACCTTC
CDR3aa: CASSLSGNDGYTF

d_gene: NA
j_gene: TRBJ1-2
abundance: NA
v_gene: TRBV6-5
len: 12
CDR3nt: TGTGCCAGCAGTTACGGGAGTTATGGCTACACCTTC
CDR3aa: CASSYGSYGYTF

d_gene: NA
j_gene: TRBJ2-3
abundance: NA
v_gene: TRBV6-5
len: 13
CDR3nt: TGTGCCAGCAGCCTCGGATGGACAGATACGCAGTATTTT
CDR3aa: CASSLGWTDTQYF

d_gene: TRBD1
j_gene: TRBJ2-3
abundance: NA
v_gene: TRBV5-1
len: 15
CDR3nt: TGCGCCAGCAGCTCGGGACAGGGAGTCGGAAATACGCAGTATTTT
CDR3aa: CASSSGQGVGNTQYF

d_gene: NA
j_gene: TRBJ2-2
abundance: NA
v_gene: TRBV13
len: 17
CDR3nt: TGTGCCAGCAGCCCAAACTGGGAACAGGGTCTGCCCGGGGAGCTGTTTTTT
CDR3aa: CASSPNWEQGLPGELFF

d_gene: NA
j_gene: TRBJ2-5
abundance: NA
v_gene: TRBV3-1/TRBV3-2
len: 15
CDR3nt: TGTGCCAGCAGCCAGTCGAGGACAGCCCAAGAGACCCAGTACTTC
CDR3aa: CASSQSRTAQETQYF

d_gene: NA
j_gene: TRBJ1-5
abundance: once
v_gene: TRBV23-1
len: 15
CDR3nt: TGCGCCAGCAGTCAATGGGGGCAAAGCAATCAGCCCCAGCATTTT
CDR3aa: CASSQWGQSNQPQHF

d_gene: NA
j_gene: TRBJ1-4
abundance: NA
v_gene: TRBV10-2
len: 14
CDR3nt: TGCGCCAGCAGGAACGGGGCGATGGGTGAAAAACTGTTTTTT
CDR3aa: CASRNGAMGEKLFF

d_gene: NA
j_gene: TRBJ1-2
abundance: NA
v_gene: TRBV6-1
len: 12
CDR3nt: TGTGCCAGCAGTGAAGCTACCTATGGCTACACCTTC
CDR3aa: CASSEATYGYTF

d_gene: NA
j_gene: TRBJ1-5
abundance: few
v_gene: TRBV5-6
len: 14
CDR3nt: TGTGCCAGCAGCTCCGGTTCTCGGGGGGGGCCCCAGCATTTT
CDR3aa: CASSSGSRGGPQHF

d_gene: NA
j_gene: TRBJ2-7
abundance: few
v_gene: TRBV6-1
len: 16
CDR3nt: TGTGCCAGCAGTGAATCTCAAGGGCAACACTCCTACGAGCAGTACTTC
CDR3aa: CASSESQGQHSYEQYF

d_gene: NA
j_gene: TRBJ1-1
abundance: NA
v_gene: TRBV5-1
len: 15
CDR3nt: TGCGCCAGCAGCCCGACAGGCCTTTCGAACACTGAAGCTTTCTTT
CDR3aa: CASSPTGLSNTEAFF

d_gene: TRBD2
j_gene: TRBJ2-7
abundance: NA
v_gene: TRBV5-4
len: 15
CDR3nt: TGTGCCAGCAGCCTAGCGGGGGGAAGCTCCTACGAGCAGTACTTC
CDR3aa: CASSLAGGSSYEQYF

d_gene: NA
j_gene: TRBJ2-1
abundance: NA
v_gene: TRBV9
len: 13
CDR3nt: TGTGCCAGCAGCGTCGGGGGGCGGAATGAGCAGTTCTTC
CDR3aa: CASSVGGRNEQFF

d_gene: NA
j_gene: TRBJ1-3
abundance: few
v_gene: TRBV4-1
len: 15
CDR3nt: TGCGCCAGCAGCCAAGGAATAAGGGAAGGAAACACCATATATTTT
CDR3aa: CASSQGIREGNTIYF

d_gene: NA
j_gene: TRBJ2-3
abundance: NA
v_gene: TRBV7-9
len: 12
CDR3nt: TGTGCCAGCAGCTCGGTCACAGATACGCAGTATTTT
CDR3aa: CASSSVTDTQYF

d_gene: NA
j_gene: TRBJ1-5
abundance: NA
v_gene: TRBV7-3
len: 16
CDR3nt: TGTGCCAGCAGCTTCCTCCGAGTCGGGACCCCGCAGCCCCAGCATTTT
CDR3aa: CASSFLRVGTPQPQHF

d_gene: TRBD1
j_gene: TRBJ1-5
abundance: NA
v_gene: TRBV6-5
len: 13
CDR3nt: TGTGCCAGCAGTACAGACAGGGCTCAGCCCCAGCATTTT
CDR3aa: CASSTDRAQPQHF

d_gene: TRBD2
j_gene: TRBJ2-2
abundance: NA
v_gene: TRBV7-2
len: 17
CDR3nt: TGTGCCAGCAGCCCCTCGGGCTCTAGCGGGGGTACCGGGGAGCTGTTTTTT
CDR3aa: CASSPSGSSGGTGELFF

d_gene: TRBD1
j_gene: TRBJ2-1
abundance: NA
v_gene: TRBV7-8
len: 13
CDR3nt: TGTGCCAGCAGCTTAGCCGCGGACAGGGGTAGGTTCTTC
CDR3aa: CASSLAADRGRFF

d_gene: NA
j_gene: TRBJ2-1
abundance: NA
v_gene: TRBV6-6
len: 19
CDR3nt: TGTGCCAGCAGTCGACGGGGCGTAGCGACCGGGAGCTCCTACAATGAGCAGTTCTTC
CDR3aa: CASSRRGVATGSSYNEQFF

d_gene: NA
j_gene: TRBJ1-2
abundance: NA
v_gene: TRBV24-1
len: 14
CDR3nt: TGTGCCACCAGTGATTGGGCGGGAAGTTCTGGCTACACCTTC
CDR3aa: CATSDWAGSSGYTF